The next 9 T cell receptor beta chains were all read from a single sample in a study of T cells after yellow fever vaccination. TCRdb re-analysed the 5' RACE reads in MiXCR, keeping a single row per CDR3 protein. The sample yields some 300,000 distinct CDR3 sequences, roughly 9% seen once. The sample consisted of CD4+ T cells sorted from PBMCs, taken 5 days after the yellow fever booster vaccination. The receptors stem from a man between 18 and 35 years old who received the YFV17D yellow fever vaccine.

This clonotype was seen at least ten times. This sequence joins TRBV5-1 and TRBJ2-2, with TRBD1 matching over 7 bases. There are 14 residues in the CDR3. Germline-derived CDR1 and CDR2 are SGHRS and YFSETQ. V was pared by 5 bases and J by 1 base, with 2 bases of the junction left unmatched. The CDR3, as DNA: TGCGCCAGCAGACAGGGGATGAACACCGGGGAGCTGTTTTTT. It specifies CASRQGMNTGELFF.

This clonotype was found many times. V gene TRBV7-2 combines with J gene TRBJ2-5, with 8 bases lining up with TRBD2. V lost 5 bases to trimming and J lost 4 bases; unmatched junction nucleotides: 12. Germline-derived CDR1 and CDR2 are SGHTA and FQGNSA. The CDR3 runs 16 residues. The DNA for the CDR3 is TGTGCCAGCAGCCGGACGGGACTAGGGGCCGGAGAGACCCAGTACTTC. Translating gives CASSRTGLGAGETQYF.

V and J are TRBV6-1 and TRBJ1-2, with 7 bases fitting TRBD1. V shed 7 bases and J 7 bases; nucleotides not matched to a gene: 6. This CDR3 contains 12 residues. CDR1 is MNHNS, CDR2 SASEGT, per germline. The CDR3 spells CASTDRVAGYTF. The CDR3 DNA sequence: TGTGCCAGCACCGACAGGGTAGCTGGCTACACCTTC.

This clonotype was detected only a few times. This chain links TRBV5-1 with TRBJ2-5; D not resolved. The length of the CDR3 is 13 residues. Per the germline V gene, CDR1 is SGHRS and CDR2 is YFSETQ. V was shortened by 2 bases and J by 5 bases, with 10 bases between the two germline ends. CDR3 loop: CASSFSAAETQYF. The CDR3 DNA reads TGCGCCAGCAGCTTCAGCGCCGCCGAGACCCAGTACTTC.

The genes are TRBV11-2 and TRBJ1-2, with D uncertain. V shed 5 bases and J shed 2 bases, with 9 bases lying between them. Germline V gene data show CDR1 as SGHAT and CDR2 as FQNNGV. The CDR3 loop spans 13 amino acids. CDR3 sequence: CASSQNPNYGYTF. CDR3 coding DNA: TGTGCCAGCAGCCAGAACCCAAACTATGGCTACACCTTC.

This clonotype appeared a few times. The chain recombines TRBV7-2 with TRBJ1-5; D is unclear. The germline gives CDR1 SGHTA, CDR2 FQGNSA. The CDR3 extends over 13 amino acids. With 3 bases removed from V and 7 bases from J, the gap between germline ends came to 10 bases. In DNA form, the CDR3 reads TGTGCCAGCAGCTTTCTGGAAGGCCAGCCCCAGCATTTT. This encodes CASSFLEGQPQHF.

This clonotype was seen ten or more times. The chain combines TRBV7-2 with TRBJ1-3, with a weak D call TRBD1 (6 bases). The CDR3 contains 15 residues. Trimming left V 3 bases short and J 0 bases short, with 9 bases between. The V gene's germline CDR1 is SGHTA and CDR2 FQGNSA. In DNA form, the CDR3 reads TGTGCCAGCAGCTTGGACAGCGACTCTGGAAACACCATATATTTT. The encoded protein is CASSLDSDSGNTIYF.

This clonotype was recorded a few times. This chain connects TRBV4-1 to TRBJ1-5; 10 bases are a match to TRBD1. Germline lookup yields CDR1 MGHRA and CDR2 YSYEKL. V shed 4 bases, J shed 1 base, and the junction held 10 bases outside the gene matches. CDR3 length: 18 residues. The CDR3 DNA is TGCGCCAGCAGCCTAAGGCGACAGGGGGCCGGGAGCAATCAGCCCCAGCATTTT. This sequence encodes CASSLRRQGAGSNQPQHF.

Ten or more counts support this clonotype. The gene calls are TRBV12-3 or TRBV12-4 and TRBJ1-3; tentatively, D is TRBD1 (5 bases). With 10 bases removed from V and 0 bases from J, the gap between germline ends came to 16 bases. The CDR3 runs to 15 residues. CDR3 nucleotides: TGTGCCACCGACATGGGACGCAACTCTGGAAACACCATATATTTT. Protein product: CATDMGRNSGNTIYF.